Sequencing of this T cell receptor beta chain was carried out in a study of early T cells in non-severe SARS-CoV-2 infection. In its sample, this clonotype was seen a few times. Individual cDNA molecules were tagged with unique molecular identifiers. Each CDR3 protein gets one entry after TCRdb re-called the 5' RACE reads with MiXCR. Among under 85,000 distinct CDR3 sequences listed, roughly 10% were seen once. The V gene lost 0 bases and the J gene lost 1 base, with 10 bases spanning the gap. CDR1 is SGHRS and CDR2 is YFSETQ in the germline V gene. CDR3 length equals 16 residues. This TCR came from an adult who was a healthcare worker with PCR-confirmed SARS-CoV-2 infection or an uninfected control (not recorded which). The chain carries TRBV5-1 and TRBJ2-2, with a possible D match to TRBD2 (6 bases). What was sequenced was whole blood. The chain's CDR3 is CASSLETRENTGELFF. Here the CDR3 DNA reads TGCGCCAGCAGCTTGGAGACTAGAGAGAACACCGGGGAGCTGTTTTTT.